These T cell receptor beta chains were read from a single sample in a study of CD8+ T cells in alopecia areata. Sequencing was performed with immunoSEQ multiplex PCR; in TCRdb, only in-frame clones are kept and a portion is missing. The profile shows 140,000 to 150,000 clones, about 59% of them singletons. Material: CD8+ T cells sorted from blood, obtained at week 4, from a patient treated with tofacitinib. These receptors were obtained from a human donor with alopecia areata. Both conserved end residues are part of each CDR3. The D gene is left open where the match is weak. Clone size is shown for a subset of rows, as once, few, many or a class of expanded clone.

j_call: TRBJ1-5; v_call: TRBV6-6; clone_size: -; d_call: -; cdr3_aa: CASFYAEGLEPQHF; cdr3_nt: TGTGCCAGCTTTTACGCGGAGGGGTTGGAGCCCCAGCATTTT
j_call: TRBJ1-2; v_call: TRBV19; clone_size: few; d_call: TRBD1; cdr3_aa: CASSIDLETGDYGYTF; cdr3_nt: TGTGCCAGTAGTATAGATCTCGAAACAGGGGACTATGGCTACACCTTC
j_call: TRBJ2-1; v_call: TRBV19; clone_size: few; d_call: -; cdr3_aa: CASTGGADLIDEQFF; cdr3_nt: TGTGCCAGTACCGGTGGGGCAGATTTGATTGATGAGCAGTTCTTC
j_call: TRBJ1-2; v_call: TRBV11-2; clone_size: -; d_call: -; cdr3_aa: CASSFGGSGYTF; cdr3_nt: TGTGCCAGCAGCTTCGGGGGAAGTGGCTACACCTTC
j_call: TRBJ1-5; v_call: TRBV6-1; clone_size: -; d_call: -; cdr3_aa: CASSARGGGTNQPQHF; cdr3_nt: TGTGCCAGCAGTGCCCGAGGGGGGGGGACAAATCAGCCCCAGCATTTT
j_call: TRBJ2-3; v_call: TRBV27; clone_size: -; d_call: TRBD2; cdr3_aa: CASSQRGSTDTQYF; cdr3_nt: TGTGCCAGCAGTCAGCGGGGGAGCACAGATACGCAGTATTTT
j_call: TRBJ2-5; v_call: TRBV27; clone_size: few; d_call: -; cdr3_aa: CASRRTNFHTETQYF; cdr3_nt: TGTGCCAGCAGAAGGACAAATTTCCATACGGAGACCCAGTACTTC
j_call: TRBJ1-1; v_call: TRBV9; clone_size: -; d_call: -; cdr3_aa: CASSVGGYTEAFF; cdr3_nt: TGTGCCAGCAGCGTAGGGGGATACACTGAAGCTTTCTTT
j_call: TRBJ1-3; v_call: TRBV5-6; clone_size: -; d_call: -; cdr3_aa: CASSTEGLKDGNTIYF; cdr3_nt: TGTGCCAGCAGTACGGAGGGGCTAAAGGATGGAAACACCATATATTTT
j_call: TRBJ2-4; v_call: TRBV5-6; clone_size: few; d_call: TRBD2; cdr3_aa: CASSLALAGGSNIQYF; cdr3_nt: TGTGCCAGCAGCTTGGCCTTAGCGGGGGGTTCAAACATTCAGTACTTC
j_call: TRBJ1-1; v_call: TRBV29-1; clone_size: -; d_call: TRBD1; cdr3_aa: CSVPDGQGAFF; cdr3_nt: TGCAGCGTTCCCGACGGACAGGGAGCTTTCTTT
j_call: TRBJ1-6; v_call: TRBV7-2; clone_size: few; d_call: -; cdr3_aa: CASSLWANSPLHF; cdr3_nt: TGTGCCAGCAGCTTATGGGCGAATTCACCCCTCCACTTT
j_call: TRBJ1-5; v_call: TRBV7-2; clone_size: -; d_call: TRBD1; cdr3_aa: CASSLHRGSNQPQHF; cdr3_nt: TGTGCCAGCAGCTTACACAGGGGTAGCAATCAGCCCCAGCATTTT
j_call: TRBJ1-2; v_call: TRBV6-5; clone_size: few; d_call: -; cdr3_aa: CASSYSGTEENGYTF; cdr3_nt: TGTGCCAGCAGTTACTCGGGGACGGAGGAGAATGGCTACACCTTC
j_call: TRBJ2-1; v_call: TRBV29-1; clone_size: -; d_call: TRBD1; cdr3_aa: CSALGTGDGNEQFF; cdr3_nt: TGCAGCGCCCTCGGGACAGGGGATGGTAATGAGCAGTTCTTC
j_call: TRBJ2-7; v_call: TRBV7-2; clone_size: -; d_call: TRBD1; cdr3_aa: CASSKQGALDEQYF; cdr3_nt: TGTGCCAGCAGCAAACAGGGGGCGCTTGACGAGCAGTACTTC
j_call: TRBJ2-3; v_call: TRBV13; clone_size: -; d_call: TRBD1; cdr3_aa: CASSFGTGDTQYF; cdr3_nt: TGTGCCAGCAGCTTTGGGACAGGGGATACGCAGTATTTT
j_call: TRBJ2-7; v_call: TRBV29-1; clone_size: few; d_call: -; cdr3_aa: CSVTGITASYEQYF; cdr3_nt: TGCAGCGTTACAGGGATAACAGCTTCCTACGAGCAGTACTTC